These 31 T cell receptor beta chains were sequenced from one sample in a study of CXCR3-negative and CXCR3-positive naive CD8 T cells. Notes on the study in general: Comparison of naive cells showed more hydrophobic TRB CDR3s in CXCR3-positive than in CXCR3-negative naive cells.

The TRB cDNA libraries were prepared by 5' RACE with UMI labels. Reprocessing the 5' RACE reads, TCRdb reports a single entry for every CDR3 protein and omits DNA. The clone table shows about 150,000 distinct CDR3 sequences, with the ten largest holding 0.45% to 0.55%. Their antigens remain unidentified. The sequenced sample was naive CXCR3+ CD8+ T cells from blood. Described subset: CD45RO-CCR7+CD27+CD95- naive CD8+ T cells expressing CXCR3 (TNR3+). The receptors were sampled from a human donor in good health. Some clones in this sample may be carry-over from other donors' samples.

This sequence joins TRBV11-2 and TRBJ1-4; as DNA is missing, the TRBD1 call by TCRdb cannot be tested. The CDR3 runs 14 residues. Germline CDR1 is SGHAT and CDR2 is FQNNGV. The CDR3 loop is CASSPGTQAEKLFF.

This rearrangement joins TRBV10-2 to TRBJ2-6; TCRdb names TRBD1, which stays unverified in the absence of DNA. The V gene's germline CDR1 is WSHSY and CDR2 SAAADI. The CDR3 covers 20 residues. CDR3 protein: CASSELHTSQGAKGANVLTF.

This chain uses TRBV7-9 with TRBJ2-1; TCRdb proposes TRBD2, but this gene call is untestable without DNA. The germline gives CDR1 SEHNR, CDR2 FQNEAQ (reference sequence). The CDR3 covers 15 residues. Here the CDR3 reads CASRLIAEGYNEQFF.

J is TRBJ2-3 and V is TRBV28; TCRdb outputs TRBD2, but without DNA this stays unchecked. CDR1 is MDHEN, CDR2 SYDVKM, per germline. The CDR3 consists of 17 residues. The CDR3 spells CASSLLVAGGKTDTQYF.

The chain links TRBV27 to TRBJ2-3; the D call from TCRdb, TRBD1, cannot be confirmed without DNA. CDR1 and CDR2 from the germline V gene are MNHEY and SMNVEV (reference sequence). This CDR3 spans 14 amino acids. CDR3 protein: CASSWGGRAGTQYF.

This chain uses TRBV27 with TRBJ2-7; TCRdb outputs TRBD1, but without DNA this stays unchecked. Germline-derived CDR1 and CDR2 are MNHEY and SMNVEV (reference sequence). The CDR3 covers 14 residues. This chain's CDR3 is CASGLGGLPYEQYF.

CDR3 in amino acids: CATLSTDNYGYTF. The gene calls are TRBV27 and TRBJ1-2. CDR1 is MNHEY, CDR2 SMNVEV, per germline (reference sequence). There are 13 residues in the CDR3.

The rearrangement joins TRBV9 to TRBJ2-1; TCRdb lists TRBD1, though no DNA is available to test this call. CDR3 size: 12 residues. Germline CDR1 SGDLS, CDR2 YYNGEE. The CDR3 sequence: CASSVQGSEQFF.

This chain connects TRBV4-2 to TRBJ2-7; TCRdb's D gene call, TRBD1, goes unchecked for lack of DNA. This CDR3 has 18 residues. CDR1 and CDR2 (germline): LGHNA, YNFKEQ. This chain's CDR3 is CASSQDPDVWGAPREQYF.

The chain has TRBV20-1 and TRBJ2-4; the D call from TCRdb, TRBD1, cannot be confirmed without DNA. Germline CDR1 is DFQATT and CDR2 is SNEGSKA (reference sequence). The CDR3 is 14 amino acids. CDR3 protein: CSARTGVDGNIQYF.

The chain links TRBV3-1 to TRBJ2-3. Germline CDR1 reads LGHDT; CDR2 reads YNNKEL (reference sequence). CDR3 size: 13 residues. The CDR3 spells CASSQDFINTQYF.

The chain has TRBV21-1 and TRBJ1-1; TCRdb names TRBD1, which stays unverified in the absence of DNA. TRBV21-1 is listed as a pseudogene. The length of the CDR3 is 16 residues. CDR3 sequence reads: CASSPRDLLKDTEAFF.

The genes are TRBV6-2 or TRBV6-3 and TRBJ1-2; TCRdb outputs TRBD1, but without DNA this stays unchecked. The CDR3 has 19 amino acids. Germline V gives CDR1 MNHEY, CDR2 SVGEGT. The CDR3 protein is CASSYPQTGAERYSYGYTF.

The chain is built from TRBV6-7 and TRBJ2-3; TCRdb's D call, TRBD2, is unchecked because there is no DNA. TRBV6-7 is assigned to the ORF class and has an uncertain function. CDR3 length equals 16 residues. The chain's CDR3 is CASSYLAGADTDTQYF.

V usage is TRBV29-1 and J usage is TRBJ1-1; TCRdb calls TRBD1, which cannot be checked without DNA. Germline lookup yields CDR1 SQVTM and CDR2 ANQGSEA. The CDR3 totals 12 residues. CDR3 loop: CSVNPGNTEAFF.

This chain links TRBV18 with TRBJ2-2. Per the germline V gene, CDR1 is KGHSH and CDR2 is LQKENI. CDR3 length: 14 amino acids. CDR3 amino acids: CASSAAGNTGELFF.

This chain joins TRBV19 and TRBJ1-1; the TRBD1 assignment by TCRdb is unverifiable without DNA. The CDR3 runs 13 residues. CDR1 and CDR2 (germline): LNHDA, SQIVND (reference sequence). The CDR3 sequence: CASRTGVNTEAFF.

The CDR3 sequence: CSVEEQGWGTDTQYF. The rearrangement uses TRBV29-1 and TRBJ2-3; there is no DNA to check the TCRdb D call of TRBD1. This CDR3 is 15 amino acids long. In germline, CDR1 is SQVTM, CDR2 ANQGSEA.

The chain is built from TRBV4-1 and TRBJ2-2; TCRdb indicates TRBD1, and absent DNA this call remains unverified. The germline V gene has CDR1 MGHRA and CDR2 YSYEKL. This CDR3 spans 17 amino acids. CDR3 amino acids: CASSQDGRTRGTGELFF.

This sequence joins TRBV28 and TRBJ2-2. CDR1 MDHEN and CDR2 SYDVKM come from the germline V gene. The CDR3 consists of 12 residues. CDR3 loop: CASSLGPREVFF.

The chain uses TRBV13 and TRBJ2-7; without DNA, the TCRdb call of TRBD2 cannot be checked. The CDR3 is 13 residues long. Looked up from germline, CDR1 is PRHDT and CDR2 is FYEKMQ (reference sequence). CDR3 sequence reads: CASSSLGGYEQYF.

V gene TRBV14 combines with J gene TRBJ2-7; TCRdb's D call of TRBD2 is untestable without DNA. Germline loops: CDR1 SGHDN, CDR2 FVKESK. The CDR3 sequence is 17 residues long. CDR3 sequence reads: CASSLGLAGGTSYEQYF.

The chain couples TRBV9 to TRBJ1-1. CDR3 length: 13 amino acids. Germline CDR1 and CDR2: SGDLS and YYNGEE. CDR3 sequence: CASSRWGDTEAFF.

V and J are TRBV28 and TRBJ2-2. Germline CDR1 MDHEN, CDR2 SYDVKM. There are 13 residues in the CDR3. The chain's CDR3 is CASSLTLYGELFF.

V and J are TRBV6-1 and TRBJ2-1; TCRdb picks TRBD1, but there is no DNA to check that call. The CDR3 totals 14 residues. CDR1 MNHNS and CDR2 SASEGT come from the germline V gene. The CDR3 sequence is CASRAGQAYNEQFF.

J is TRBJ1-5 and V is TRBV12-3 or TRBV12-4. The CDR3 totals 14 residues. The CDR3 here is CASSFRSRNQPQHF.

The rearrangement joins TRBV29-1 to TRBJ2-1; lacking DNA, the TRBD1 call made by TCRdb goes unchecked. CDR1 SQVTM and CDR2 ANQGSEA come from the germline V gene. This CDR3 comprises 15 residues. The chain's CDR3 is CSVYRGLSSYNEQFF.

The chain uses TRBV10-3 and TRBJ2-1; TCRdb picks TRBD2, but there is no DNA to check that call. This CDR3 comprises 17 residues. Germline CDR1 and CDR2: ENHRY and SYGVKD. CDR3 sequence reads: CAISVGASGPYYNEQFF.

The gene calls are TRBV20-1 and TRBJ2-7; TCRdb lists TRBD1, though no DNA is available to test this call. This CDR3 region has 11 residues. Per the germline V gene, CDR1 is DFQATT and CDR2 is SNEGSKA (reference sequence). CDR3 amino acids: CSAGQGYEQYF.

This chain uses TRBV7-3 with TRBJ2-5; as DNA is missing, the TRBD2 call by TCRdb cannot be tested. This CDR3 has 13 amino acids. Germline V gives CDR1 SGHTA, CDR2 FQGTGA. The CDR3 reads CASSENEGDEQFF.

The V and J genes are TRBV6-5 and TRBJ2-1. The CDR3 has 12 residues. The germline CDR1 and CDR2 sequences are MNHEY and SVGAGI. The CDR3 sequence: CASSEENNEQFF.